In its sample, the clone carrying this T cell receptor beta chain was seen once. The antigen remains undetermined. Time point indicated: blood 2 weeks post-SBRT. As to treatment: 15 Gy SBRT to primary tumor, nephrectomy 4 weeks later. Some clones are missing from TCRdb's copy, which holds only in-frame ones; the method was immunoSEQ multiplex PCR. The data contain fewer than 90,000 clones, about 86% of them singletons. This sample was included in a study of radiation and T cells in renal cell carcinoma. Study-level points and caveats: Top tumor clonotypes rose in blood 2 weeks post-radiation, then contracted. Pretreatment tumor biopsies were lacking, so baseline clonotypes are unknown.

In germline, CDR1 is WNHNN, CDR2 SYGVQD (reference sequence). V lost 6 bases, J lost 8 bases, and 5 bases stayed unmatched. This CDR3 comprises 14 residues. The sequences come from blood, collected from a patient whose treatment included radiotherapy and nephrectomy. This receptor was taken from a woman aged 50 to 65 with renal cell carcinoma. The chain uses TRBV10-1 and TRBJ2-3; 13 nucleotides agree with TRBD2. This CDR3 is CASRGLAGEGTQYF. The CDR3, as DNA: TGCGCCAGCAGAGGACTAGCGGGGGAGGGTACGCAGTATTTT.